The 22 T cell receptor beta chains below all came from one sample that was sequenced in a study of OX40 agonist ivuxolimab in advanced cancers. TCRdb's table, derived via immunoSEQ multiplex PCR, lists solely in-frame clones and lacks some. The data hold tens of thousands of clones, with about 86% observed a single time. Sequenced here: CD4+ or CD8+ T cells sorted from blood, sampled in a trial of the OX40 agonist ivuxolimab. These receptors came from an adult with an advanced solid tumor such as melanoma, head and neck, liver or kidney cancer.

V is TRBV2 and J is TRBJ2-5; no firm D call. The CDR3 loop spans 11 amino acids. Trimming pared 6 bases from V and 2 bases from J, leaving 4 bases between. Germline V CDR1 and CDR2: SNHLY, FYNNEI. CDR3 sequence: CASSRQETQYF. CDR3 DNA sequence: TGTGCCAGCAGCCGGCAAGAGACCCAGTACTTC.

The CDR3 sequence is CASSSSDTHQPQHF. Here the CDR3 DNA reads TGTGCCAGCAGCTCTTCGGACACCCATCAGCCCCAGCATTTT. V and J are TRBV7-9 and TRBJ1-5; tentatively, D is TRBD1 (5 bases). The CDR3 has 14 residues. V shed 4 bases and J shed 5 bases, with 12 bases lying between them. CDR1 SEHNR and CDR2 FQNEAQ come from the germline V gene (reference sequence). Full variable domain (outside the CDR3, taken from reference TRBV7-9 and TRBJ1-5): DTGVSQNPRHKITKRGQNVTFRCDPISEHNRLYWYRQTLGQGPEFLTYFQNEAQLEKSRLLSDRFSAERPKGSFSTLEIQRTEQGDSAMYLCASSSSDTHQPQHFGDGTRLSIL.

This chain connects TRBV5-5 to TRBJ2-5, with D possibly matching TRBD1 (5 bases). This CDR3 region has 14 residues. Trimming stripped 0 bases from V and 3 bases from J, with 9 bases between. In germline, CDR1 is SGHKS, CDR2 YYEKEE (reference sequence). The CDR3 region is CASSLGLGEETQYF. CDR3 sequence (DNA): TGTGCCAGCAGCTTGGGGTTAGGGGAAGAGACCCAGTACTTC.

This chain uses TRBV7-9 with TRBJ2-2, with 13 nucleotides matching TRBD2. With 1 base clipped from V and 5 bases from J, the junction kept 7 bases outside the gene matches. Per the germline V gene, CDR1 is SEHNR and CDR2 is FQNEAQ (reference sequence). The CDR3 spans 18 residues. As DNA, the CDR3 is TGTGCCAGCAGCTTAGAGGGACTAGCGGGAAGGGGAACCGGGGAGCTGTTTTTT. It is translated as CASSLEGLAGRGTGELFF.

This sequence joins TRBV6-5 and TRBJ2-2; TRBD2 aligns across 7 bases. Germline values: CDR1 MNHEY, CDR2 SVGAGI. V trimming: 7 bases; J trimming: 5 bases; junction bases outside the gene matches: 10. This CDR3 contains 15 residues. CDR3 protein: CASMSGKVETGELFF. The CDR3 bases are TGTGCCAGCATGAGCGGGAAGGTGGAGACCGGGGAGCTGTTTTTT.

V usage is TRBV12-5 and J usage is TRBJ2-5; the match to TRBD1 covers 10 bases. V was clipped by 6 bases and J by 5 bases; unmatched bases: 6. This CDR3 has 14 amino acids. From germline, CDR1 is LGHNT and CDR2 FRNRAP. In DNA form, the CDR3 reads TGTGCTAGTGGCGGGACAGGGGTTTGGGAGACCCAGTACTTC. The encoded protein is CASGGTGVWETQYF.

The rearrangement links TRBV7-3 to TRBJ2-3; D possibly uses TRBD1 or TRBD2 (6 bases each). The CDR3 extends over 15 amino acids. The germline gives CDR1 SGHTA, CDR2 FQGTGA. V lost 5 bases to trimming and J lost 0 bases, with 12 bases between them. CDR3 amino acids: CASSPGGPSTDTQYF. In DNA form, the CDR3 reads TGTGCCAGCAGCCCTGGGGGGCCTAGCACAGATACGCAGTATTTT. The full variable domain, its missing parts supplied by reference TRBV7-3 and TRBJ2-3, is GAGVSQTPSNKVTEKGKYVELRCDPISGHTALYWYRQSLGQGPEFLIYFQGTGAADDSGLPNDRFFAVRPEGSVSTLKIQRTERGDSAVYLCASSPGGPSTDTQYFGPGTRLTVL.

This chain joins TRBV7-8 and TRBJ2-4; D is perhaps TRBD1 or TRBD2 (5 bases each). This CDR3 spans 15 amino acids. Trimming removed 5 bases from V and 5 bases from J, with 16 bases in between. Germline V gene lookup returns CDR1 SGHVS and CDR2 FQNEAQ. CDR3 loop: CASSRHLGTENIQYF. CDR3 DNA sequence: TGTGCCAGCAGCCGACACCTCGGGACCGAAAACATTCAGTACTTC.

V usage is TRBV5-4 and J usage is TRBJ2-5; 13 bases agree with TRBD2. The CDR3 sequence is 15 residues long. Germline V gives CDR1 SGHNT, CDR2 YYREEE (reference sequence). V lost 4 bases and J lost 5; bases outside the gene matches: 5. The CDR3 DNA reads TGTGCCAGCAGCCCGACTAGCGGGGGGTTGGAGACCCAGTACTTC. The encoded protein is CASSPTSGGLETQYF.

The CDR3 is CASSIVRHNNEQFF. The CDR3 DNA reads as TGTGCCAGTAGTATAGTTCGACATAACAATGAGCAGTTCTTC. The chain is built from TRBV19 and TRBJ2-1, with unresolved D. Trimming stripped 1 base from V and 5 bases from J, with 9 bases between. This CDR3 has 14 residues. Per the germline V gene, CDR1 is LNHDA and CDR2 is SQIVND (reference sequence).

The chain employs TRBV11-3 and TRBJ2-3; 9 bases align to TRBD2. This CDR3 is built from 16 residues. With V trimmed by 5 bases and J by 2 bases, 8 bases remained unmatched. Looked up from germline, CDR1 is SGHNT and CDR2 is YENEEA. In DNA, the CDR3 is TGTGCCAGCAGCCCGGGGCTAGCGGGGACCACAGATACGCAGTATTTT. Translated, it gives CASSPGLAGTTDTQYF.

V is TRBV6-5 and J is TRBJ2-1; D might be TRBD2 (5 bases). Germline V gene data show CDR1 as MNHEY and CDR2 as SVGAGI. This CDR3 is built from 13 residues. V was pared by 5 bases and J by 2 bases, with 7 bases between. In DNA, the CDR3 is TGTGCCAGCAGTGGTAGCGCCTACAATGAGCAGTTCTTC. It codes for CASSGSAYNEQFF.

This rearrangement joins TRBV11-1 to TRBJ1-2; no reliable D call. CDR1 is SGHAT, CDR2 FQDESV, per germline (reference sequence). CDR3 size: 13 residues. V was shortened by 1 base and J by 5 bases, with 8 bases between the two germline ends. The CDR3: CASSLEPVYGYTF. CDR3 DNA sequence: TGTGCCAGCAGCTTAGAACCAGTTTATGGCTACACCTTC.

This clone was detected only once. The genes are TRBV11-2 and TRBJ2-2; tentative D call: TRBD2 (6 bases). Germline V gene data show CDR1 as SGHAT and CDR2 as FQNNGV. The CDR3 is 15 amino acids. V lost 0 bases to trimming and J lost 6 bases, with 11 bases between them. The CDR3 region is CASSLDRGIPGELFF. As DNA, the CDR3 is TGTGCCAGCAGCTTAGATCGGGGGATCCCCGGGGAGCTGTTTTTT.

The V call is TRBV7-3, the J call TRBJ2-6; D tentatively reads TRBD1 or TRBD2 (5 bases each). Trimming took 2 bases from V and 0 from J, leaving 11 bases between them. CDR1 is SGHTA, CDR2 FQGTGA, per germline. The CDR3 runs to 17 residues. This chain's CDR3 is CASSLVGDPSGANVLTF. The CDR3 nucleotides read TGTGCCAGCAGCTTAGTAGGGGACCCCTCTGGGGCCAACGTCCTGACTTTC.

This chain uses TRBV7-3 with TRBJ2-3; 8 nucleotides align to TRBD2. The trim removed 5 bases at V and 4 bases at J, leaving 5 bases unmatched. This CDR3 region has 14 residues. The germline CDR1 and CDR2 sequences are SGHTA and FQGTGA. The CDR3 sequence is CASSPMTSADTQYF. The CDR3 DNA is TGTGCCAGCAGCCCAATGACTAGCGCAGATACGCAGTATTTT.

The rearrangement joins TRBV27 to TRBJ2-2; no definite D call. Trimming removed 6 bases at V and 5 bases at J, with 10 bases between. The germline gives CDR1 MNHEY, CDR2 SMNVEV (reference sequence). CDR3 length: 13 residues. In nucleotides, the CDR3 is TGTGCCAGCAGCAAAACAGAAACCGGGGAGCTGTTTTTT. Translation: CASSKTETGELFF.

The CDR3 region has the DNA TGTGCCAGCAGGCCCATCGGGACCCAAGAGACCCAGTACTTC. This codes for CASRPIGTQETQYF. The chain links TRBV6-5 to TRBJ2-5, with D perhaps given as TRBD1 or TRBD2 (5 bases each). The length of the CDR3 is 14 residues. Germline V gene sequence: CDR1 MNHEY, CDR2 SVGAGI. V was pared by 6 bases and J by 1 base, with 12 bases between.

The chain links TRBV4-2 to TRBJ2-1; 9 bases are a match to TRBD2. Trimming took 3 bases from V and 4 from J; bases not matched to a gene: 13. The CDR3 loop spans 18 amino acids. The germline V gene encodes CDR1 LGHNA and CDR2 YNFKEQ. CDR3 sequence: CASSHDTGSGGLYNEQFF. The CDR3 DNA reads TGTGCCAGCAGCCACGATACTGGGAGCGGGGGGCTGTACAATGAGCAGTTCTTC.

This sequence joins TRBV19 and TRBJ1-6; 8 bases align to TRBD1. J gave up 7 bases and V 4 bases, and 3 bases lay outside the gene matches. CDR1 and CDR2 (germline): LNHDA, SQIVND (reference sequence). This CDR3 region has 14 residues. CDR3 in DNA: TGTGCCAGTAGTACGGGACAGGAGAATTCACCCCTCCACTTT. Encoded protein: CASSTGQENSPLHF. Complete variable domain (other parts from reference TRBV19 and TRBJ1-6): DGGITQSPKYLFRKEGQNVTLSCEQNLNHDAMYWYRQDPGQGLRLIYYSQIVNDFQKGDIAEGYSVSREKKESFPLTVTSAQKNPTAFYLCASSTGQENSPLHFGNGTRLTVT.

This clone was counted between two and nine times. The chain is built from TRBV7-6 and TRBJ2-3, with D unclear. Looked up from germline, CDR1 is SGHVS and CDR2 is FNYEAQ. The V end lost 0 bases, the J end lost 3 bases, and 7 bases lay between the germline ends. The CDR3 totals 14 residues. Written as DNA, the CDR3 is TGTGCCAGCAGCTTAGCCGAGGCAACAGATACGCAGTATTTT. It is translated as CASSLAEATDTQYF.

This chain links TRBV7-9 with TRBJ2-5, with 10 bases matching TRBD1. CDR3 length: 15 amino acids. V lost 5 bases to trimming and J lost 5 bases; unmatched junction nucleotides: 8. Germline values: CDR1 SEHNR, CDR2 FQNEAQ (reference sequence). For the CDR3, the DNA is TGTGCCAGCAGCCGGAGGACAGGGGGGGAGGAGACCCAGTACTTC. Its translation is CASSRRTGGEETQYF.